These T cell receptor beta chains were read from a single sample in a study of CD8+CD57+ T cells in acquired aplastic anemia. In TCRdb, the reads were re-called with MiXCR into one record per CDR3 protein. The sample lists under 350,000 distinct CDR3 sequences, 56% occurring once. The sequenced sample was sorted CD4+, CD8+, or CD8+CD57+ T cells (not recorded which) from PBMCs. Every receptor here comes from a human donor with aplastic anemia. CDR3s include the opening cysteine and the closing phenylalanine or tryptophan. The D gene is left open where the match is weak. The size field is filled for only some rows; it gives once, few, many or a size class.

clone_size d_call j_call v_call cdr3_aa cdr3_nt
NA TRBD2 TRBJ2-7 TRBV7-6 CASSPSGGHEQYF TGTGCCAGCAGCCCTAGCGGGGGCCACGAGCAGTACTTC
NA TRBD1 TRBJ2-7 TRBV20-1 CSAHDRGEQYF TGCAGTGCCCACGACAGGGGCGAGCAGTACTTC
NA TRBD2 TRBJ2-7 TRBV13 CASSQLISGRAYEQYF TGTGCCAGCAGCCAATTGATTAGCGGGAGGGCCTACGAGCAGTACTTC
NA TRBD2 TRBJ2-1 TRBV11-2 CASRTSWTSGGAGNEQFF TGTGCCAGCAGAACCTCGTGGACTAGCGGGGGGGCCGGGAATGAGCAGTTCTTC
many NA TRBJ1-2 TRBV12-3/TRBV12-4 CASSFWGAFTF TGTGCCAGCAGTTTTTGGGGGGCGTTCACCTTC
NA TRBD2 TRBJ2-1 TRBV18 CASSPPGTSGAYNEQFF TGTGCCAGCTCACCACCCGGGACTAGCGGGGCATACAATGAGCAGTTCTTC
NA NA TRBJ2-3 TRBV19 CASASWRGRGTQYF TGTGCCAGCGCATCGTGGAGGGGGCGAGGTACGCAGTATTTT
many TRBD1 TRBJ2-7 TRBV14 CASSQGQGWLGEQYF TGTGCCAGCAGCCAGGGACAGGGATGGTTGGGCGAGCAGTACTTC
many TRBD2 TRBJ2-1 TRBV7-8 CASRPSGRGYNEQFF TGTGCCAGCAGACCTAGCGGGAGGGGATACAATGAGCAGTTCTTC
NA NA TRBJ2-7 TRBV6-2/TRBV6-3 CASSYSIGGPYEQYF TGTGCCAGCAGTTACTCGATCGGCGGTCCCTACGAGCAGTACTTC
NA NA TRBJ2-7 TRBV5-1 CASSPEDRYSYEQYF TGCGCCAGCAGTCCCGAAGACAGGTACTCCTACGAGCAGTACTTC
NA NA TRBJ1-4 TRBV2 CACSYKVWVEKLFF TGTGCCTGCAGCTACAAGGTTTGGGTAGAAAAACTGTTTTTT
many NA TRBJ2-6 TRBV2 CASRDRTFGANVLTF TGTGCCAGCAGAGACAGGACCTTTGGGGCCAACGTCCTGACTTTC